The T cell receptor beta chain described here comes from a study of CXCR3-negative and CXCR3-positive naive CD8 T cells (dated by TCRdb to between 2018 and 2021). A note on the overall study: In total, roughly 150 million TRB reads were obtained, or roughly 1.5 +/- 0.3 million reads per library. Diversity and physicochemical repertoire analyses were performed on about a dozen donors pooled from two independent experiments. For the TRBV-TRBJ cluster analysis, the naive subsets came from about 5 donors, while the memory cells came from 3 donors. The full study reports these points: Repertoire diversity was comparably high in both naive subsets but much lower in memory CD8+ T cells. TRB CDR3s from CXCR3-positive naive cells showed higher hydrophobicity (lower Kidera factor 4), lower energy, and higher strength and volume indices than CXCR3-negative naive cells. Freshly isolated PBMCs were used for most assays because CXCR3 expression partially decreased after cryopreservation. Within the same donor, TRBV-TRBJ usage looked similar between naive CXCR3-negative and CXCR3-positive cells, but memory cells had distinct patterns. Because surface CD5, which is linked to self-reactivity in mice, was comparable between the naive subsets, TCR interaction strength was also inferred from the physicochemical properties of TRB CDR3s.

Each CD8+ T cell subset was flow-sorted in triplicate, and some 310,000 cells per subset were placed directly into RLT lysis buffer. To exclude memory contaminants, naive CD8+ T cells were stringently defined as CD45RO-CCR7+CD27+CD95-. Using standard density gradient centrifugation, peripheral blood mononuclear cells were isolated from buffy coats. Naive CXCR3-negative and CXCR3-positive CD8+ T cells were flow-sorted using a FACSAria III. An RNeasy Mini Kit was used to extract total RNA from the sorted cells. TCRdb records NextSeq 550 as the sequencer. The Human TCR Profiling Kit (MiLaboratory) was used to make UMI-labeled 5' RACE TRB cDNA libraries. cDNA synthesis used the entire amount of extracted RNA, and PCR amplification then used the entire amount of cDNA produced. The libraries were made side by side, with each library going through the same number of PCR cycles. The study's own analysis went as follows. MIGEC and MiXCR extracted about 50,000 +/- 10,000 unique UMI-labeled TRB cDNA molecules per library, requiring at least two reads per UMI. An average of around 40,000 +/- 10,000 functional in-frame TRB CDR3 nucleotide clonotypes without stop codons was found per library. After downsampling to 5000 UMI-labeled TRB molecules per sample, diversity metrics, including normalized Shannon-Wiener and Chao1, were computed in VDJtools. VDJtools computed clonotype-size-weighted physicochemical properties of the central five CDR3 residues: interaction energy, strength, volume and Kidera factor 4. Following reprocessing of the reads by TCRdb, the data hold one row per CDR3 protein sequence and no DNA is available. The V and J calls come from TCRdb's annotation, not from the publication. The table held for this sample gives 75,000 to 100,000 distinct CDR3 sequences. The ten biggest clones cover 0.75% to 0.95% of the sample.

With regard to this clonotype: Its antigen remains undetermined.

The sample comprised naive CXCR3+ CD8+ T cells from blood. The intended sense of this specimen's cell subset or site label: CD45RO-CCR7+CD27+CD95- naive CD8+ T cells expressing CXCR3 (TNR3+). The TCR comes from a human donor in good health. Some clones in this sample may be carry-over from other donors' samples.

The CDR3 corresponds to CASSLLRGGPNTEAFF. The chain is assembled from TRBV7-9 and TRBJ1-1. CDR1 and CDR2 (SEHNR, FQNEAQ) derive from the germline V gene (reference sequence). Taken from cysteine to phenylalanine, the CDR3 has 16 residues. Only the protein sequence is given.